What follows are 2 T cell receptor beta chains derived from one specimen sequenced in a study of blood T cell repertoires in COVID-19. Sequencing used immunoSEQ multiplex PCR; TCRdb keeps in-frame clones, though not all of them. The sample holds around 130,000 clones, 85% to 90% seen once. Sequenced sample: peripheral blood. Every receptor here comes from a man aged 55 to 70 with acute or convalescent COVID-19.

This clone was seen just once. This chain uses TRBV11-2 with TRBJ2-5; D ambiguous. The CDR3 consists of 14 residues. Deletions cut 0 bases from V and 5 bases from J, with 10 bases between. Germline V lookup: CDR1 SGHAT, CDR2 FQNNGV. Written as DNA, the CDR3 is TGTGCCAGCAGCTTAGATCGAGAATCGGAGACCCAGTACTTC. This codes for CASSLDRESETQYF.

The chain couples TRBV7-9 to TRBJ2-2, with D possibly TRBD1 on 6 matching bases. Between the trimmed V and J ends, which lost 5 bases and 4 bases, there was a span of 17 bases. The CDR3 length is 16 residues. Germline V gives CDR1 SEHNR, CDR2 FQNEAQ (reference sequence). The CDR3, as DNA: TGTGCCAGCAGCCCCTATGATCCAGGGGTCACCGGGGAGCTGTTTTTT. Amino acids: CASSPYDPGVTGELFF. Full variable domain (outside the CDR3, taken from reference TRBV7-9 and TRBJ2-2): DTGVSQNPRHKITKRGQNVTFRCDPISEHNRLYWYRQTLGQGPEFLTYFQNEAQLEKSRLLSDRFSAERPKGSFSTLEIQRTEQGDSAMYLCASSPYDPGVTGELFFGEGSRLTVL.